Below, 13 T cell receptor beta chains from the same sample are listed, as sequenced in a study of T cell clonotyping in hematopoietic cell transplantation. Time point described: recipient sample about 28 days before transplant, after cytoreduction. The assay was immunoSEQ multiplex PCR, and TCRdb's table has in-frame clones only and misses some. In the table there are thousands of clones, 95% to 98% of which are singletons. The source was peripheral blood mononuclear cells, collected before stem cell transplant. These receptors originate from a man aged 70-80 years with acute myeloid leukemia. Some clones in this sample may be carry-over from other donors' samples.

This chain connects TRBV5-6 to TRBJ2-5; 7 nucleotides match TRBD1. This CDR3 spans 14 amino acids. With V trimmed by 4 bases and J by 2 bases, 5 bases remained unmatched. From germline, CDR1 is SGHDT and CDR2 YYEEEE. DNA for the CDR3: TGTGCCAGCAGCCTGACAGGGAGTCAAGAGACCCAGTACTTC. Residues: CASSLTGSQETQYF. Drawing the rest from reference TRBV5-6 and TRBJ2-5, the complete variable domain is DAGVTQSPTHLIKTRGQQVTLRCSPKSGHDTVSWYQQALGQGPQFIFQYYEEEERQRGNFPDRFSGHQFPNYSSELNVNALLLGDSALYLCASSLTGSQETQYFGPGTRLLVL.

The chain has TRBV29-1 and TRBJ2-7, with 8 positions matching TRBD1. This CDR3 contains 14 residues. The germline V gene encodes CDR1 SQVTM and CDR2 ANQGSEA. J gave up 0 bases and V 4 bases, and 5 bases lay outside the gene matches. The CDR3 is CSVGTGSISYEQYF. CDR3 nucleotides: TGCAGCGTTGGGACAGGGAGTATCTCCTACGAGCAGTACTTC.

The chain carries TRBV5-6 and TRBJ2-7; D might be TRBD1 or TRBD2, each matching 5 bases. Germline V gives CDR1 SGHDT, CDR2 YYEEEE. There are 16 residues in the CDR3. V was trimmed by 1 base and J by 5 bases, leaving 19 bases between them. The CDR3 sequence: CASSLLRGPWLNEQYF. Here the CDR3 DNA reads TGTGCCAGCAGCTTGCTAAGGGGACCGTGGTTGAACGAGCAGTACTTC.

The CDR3 nucleotides are TGTGCCTGGAGTGAACTAGCGGGTGGCACAGATACGCAGTATTTT. Residues: CAWSELAGGTDTQYF. The gene calls are TRBV30 and TRBJ2-3, with TRBD2 matching over 9 bases. Trimming cost V 1 base and J 1 base; bases outside gene matches: 3. The CDR3 consists of 15 residues. The V gene's germline CDR1 is GTSNPN and CDR2 SVGIG (reference sequence).

V is TRBV6-5 and J is TRBJ2-1; the match to TRBD2 covers 8 bases. Germline V lookup: CDR1 MNHEY, CDR2 SVGAGI. V was clipped by 6 bases and J by 5 bases; unmatched bases: 6. The CDR3 length is 14 residues. CDR3 sequence (DNA): TGTGCCAGCAGCCCAGGGACTAGGAACAATGAGCAGTTCTTC. It translates to CASSPGTRNNEQFF.

Written as DNA, the CDR3 is TGTGCCAGCAGTACCCAGAAGACAGGTCAAGAGACCCAGTACTTC. Amino acids: CASSTQKTGQETQYF. The rearrangement uses TRBV28 and TRBJ2-5; tentative D call: TRBD1 (6 bases). The ends were cut back, 5 bases at V and 2 bases at J, with 15 bases in the middle. The germline gives CDR1 MDHEN, CDR2 SYDVKM. The CDR3 has 15 residues. Filled out from reference TRBV28 and TRBJ2-5, the complete variable domain reads DVKVTQSSRYLVKRTGEKVFLECVQDMDHENMFWYRQDPGLGLRLIYFSYDVKMKEKGDIPEGYSVSREKKERFSLILESASTNQTSMYLCASSTQKTGQETQYFGPGTRLLVL.

This clone turned up a few times. The chain joins TRBV27 to TRBJ2-3; weak D call: TRBD1 (5 bases). V was clipped by 4 bases and J by 2 bases, with 10 bases between them. Germline CDR1 is MNHEY and CDR2 is SMNVEV (reference sequence). The CDR3 has 14 amino acids. The CDR3 loop reads CASSWQGFTDTQYF. The CDR3 DNA reads TGTGCCAGCAGTTGGCAGGGCTTCACAGATACGCAGTATTTT.

The chain links TRBV11-3 to TRBJ2-3; D could derive from TRBD1 or TRBD2 (5 bases each). V shed 5 bases and J shed 2 bases, with 8 bases lying between them. The CDR3 has 13 residues. In germline, CDR1 is SGHNT, CDR2 YENEEA. CDR3 in amino acids: CASSPGTTDTQYF. CDR3 coding DNA: TGTGCCAGCAGCCCCGGGACCACAGATACGCAGTATTTT.

The chain is built from TRBV2 and TRBJ2-3; D ambiguous. Deletions cut 4 bases from V and 4 bases from J, with 15 bases between. The CDR3 covers 15 residues. Germline loops: CDR1 SNHLY, CDR2 FYNNEI. CDR3: CASSVGHPEADTQYF. CDR3 nucleotide sequence: TGTGCCAGCAGTGTGGGCCACCCAGAGGCAGATACGCAGTATTTT. Full variable domain (missing parts from reference TRBV2 and TRBJ2-3): EPEVTQTPSHQVTQMGQEVILRCVPISNHLYFYWYRQILGQKVEFLVSFYNNEISEKSEIFDDQFSVERPDGSNFTLKIRSTKLEDSAMYFCASSVGHPEADTQYFGPGTRLTVL.

This clone occurred once. CDR3 residues: CASSLGRTGVTEAFF. The CDR3 nucleotides read TGTGCCAGCAGCTTAGGACGGACAGGGGTGACTGAAGCTTTCTTT. This sequence joins TRBV7-2 and TRBJ1-1, with 9 nucleotides matching TRBD1. The J segment lost 5 bases and the V segment lost 1 base, leaving 5 bases of the junction unmatched. The germline V gene has CDR1 SGHTA and CDR2 FQGNSA. The CDR3 loop spans 15 amino acids.

The rearrangement uses TRBV19 and TRBJ1-4; D not certain. This CDR3 region has 13 residues. V shed 3 bases and J shed 7 bases, with 9 bases lying between them. In germline, CDR1 is LNHDA, CDR2 SQIVND (reference sequence). Here the CDR3 reads CASSISWGEKLFF. The CDR3 DNA sequence: TGTGCCAGTAGTATTTCCTGGGGTGAAAAACTGTTTTTT.

The V and J genes are TRBV5-1 and TRBJ2-1, with D maybe TRBD2 (5 bases). V gave up 6 bases and J gave up 4 bases, with 14 bases separating them. Germline CDR1 SGHRS, CDR2 YFSETQ. CDR3 length: 14 residues. CDR3 region: CASTQAGVYNEQFF. CDR3 sequence (DNA): TGCGCCAGCACGCAAGCCGGGGTTTACAATGAGCAGTTCTTC.

This rearrangement joins TRBV11-3 to TRBJ1-2; no reliable D call. V shed 1 base and J shed 8 bases, with 23 bases lying between them. CDR1 is SGHNT, CDR2 YENEEA, per germline. The CDR3 is 17 residues long. The CDR3 bases are TGTGCCAGCAGCTTAGTCCCTCGGATGGAGGTATCGAAAGGCTACACCTTC. It codes for CASSLVPRMEVSKGYTF.